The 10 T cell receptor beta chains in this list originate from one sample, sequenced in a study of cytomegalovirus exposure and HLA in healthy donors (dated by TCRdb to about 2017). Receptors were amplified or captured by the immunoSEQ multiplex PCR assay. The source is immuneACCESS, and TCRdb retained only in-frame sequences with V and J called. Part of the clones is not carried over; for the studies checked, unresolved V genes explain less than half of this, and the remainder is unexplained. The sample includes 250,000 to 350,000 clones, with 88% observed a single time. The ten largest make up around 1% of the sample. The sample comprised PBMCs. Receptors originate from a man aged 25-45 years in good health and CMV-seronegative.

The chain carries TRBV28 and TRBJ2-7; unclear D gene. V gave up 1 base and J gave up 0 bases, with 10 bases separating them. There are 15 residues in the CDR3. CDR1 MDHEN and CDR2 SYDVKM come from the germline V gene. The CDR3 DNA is TGTGCCAGCAGTTTATTCTCCCCCAGCTCCTACGAGCAGTACTTC. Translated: CASSLFSPSSYEQYF.

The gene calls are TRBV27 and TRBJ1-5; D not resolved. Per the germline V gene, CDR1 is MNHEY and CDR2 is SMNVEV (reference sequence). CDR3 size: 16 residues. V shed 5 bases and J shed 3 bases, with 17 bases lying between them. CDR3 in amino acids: CASSRWGGGDNQPQHF. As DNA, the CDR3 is TGTGCCAGCAGTCGCTGGGGAGGAGGAGACAATCAGCCCCAGCATTTT.

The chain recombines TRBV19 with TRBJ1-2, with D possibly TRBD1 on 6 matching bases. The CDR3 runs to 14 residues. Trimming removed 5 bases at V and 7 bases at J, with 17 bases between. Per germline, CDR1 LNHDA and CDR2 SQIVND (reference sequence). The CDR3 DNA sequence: TGTGCCAGTAGTGCCAGGGACACCACAAGTGGCTACACCTTC. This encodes CASSARDTTSGYTF.

CDR3 sequence reads: CASSEAGPYNEQFF. The CDR3 bases are TGTGCCAGCAGTGAGGCGGGGCCCTACAATGAGCAGTTCTTC. V and J are TRBV6-5 and TRBJ2-1; tentatively, D is TRBD2 (6 bases). The CDR3 loop spans 14 amino acids. Looked up from germline, CDR1 is MNHEY and CDR2 is SVGAGI. Trimming took 5 bases from V and 2 from J, leaving 10 bases between them.

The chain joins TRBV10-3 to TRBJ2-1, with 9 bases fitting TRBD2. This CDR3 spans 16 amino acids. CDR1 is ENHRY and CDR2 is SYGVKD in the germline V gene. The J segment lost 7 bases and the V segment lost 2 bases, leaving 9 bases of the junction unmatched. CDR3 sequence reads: CAISEERAGGLNEQFF. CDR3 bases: TGTGCCATCAGTGAGGAAAGAGCGGGGGGCCTAAATGAGCAGTTCTTC.

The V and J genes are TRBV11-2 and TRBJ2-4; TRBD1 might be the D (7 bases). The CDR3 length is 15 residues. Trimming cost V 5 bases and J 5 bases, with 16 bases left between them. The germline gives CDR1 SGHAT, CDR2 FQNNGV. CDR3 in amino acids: CASSPTGTYQNIQYF. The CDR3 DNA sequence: TGTGCCAGCAGCCCGACAGGGACTTATCAAAACATTCAGTACTTC.

CDR3: CASSSAGTGSNGYTF. CDR3 DNA: TGTGCCAGCAGTTCCGCCGGGACAGGGTCTAATGGCTACACCTTC. V gene TRBV27 combines with J gene TRBJ1-2; 9 bases map to TRBD1. The germline CDR1 and CDR2 sequences are MNHEY and SMNVEV (reference sequence). V lost 4 bases, J lost 6 bases, and 9 bases stayed unmatched. This CDR3 has 15 residues.

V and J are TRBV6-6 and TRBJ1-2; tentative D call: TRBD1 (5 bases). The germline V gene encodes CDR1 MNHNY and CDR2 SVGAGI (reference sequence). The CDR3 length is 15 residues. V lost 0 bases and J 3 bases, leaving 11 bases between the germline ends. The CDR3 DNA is TGTGCCAGCAGTTACTCCCCATTAGGGGACTATGGCTACACCTTC. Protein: CASSYSPLGDYGYTF.

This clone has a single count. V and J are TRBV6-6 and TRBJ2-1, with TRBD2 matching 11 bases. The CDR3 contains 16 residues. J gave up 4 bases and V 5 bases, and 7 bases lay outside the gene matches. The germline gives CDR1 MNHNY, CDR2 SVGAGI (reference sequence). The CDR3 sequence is CASSNSGGASYNEQFF. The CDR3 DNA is TGTGCCAGCAGTAATAGCGGGGGGGCGAGTTACAATGAGCAGTTCTTC.

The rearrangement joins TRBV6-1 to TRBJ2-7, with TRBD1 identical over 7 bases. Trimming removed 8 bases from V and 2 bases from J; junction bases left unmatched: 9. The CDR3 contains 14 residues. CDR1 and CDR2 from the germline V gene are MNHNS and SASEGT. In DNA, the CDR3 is TGTGCCAGCGGGGGACAGCTAGGACCCTACGAGCAGTACTTC. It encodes CASGGQLGPYEQYF.